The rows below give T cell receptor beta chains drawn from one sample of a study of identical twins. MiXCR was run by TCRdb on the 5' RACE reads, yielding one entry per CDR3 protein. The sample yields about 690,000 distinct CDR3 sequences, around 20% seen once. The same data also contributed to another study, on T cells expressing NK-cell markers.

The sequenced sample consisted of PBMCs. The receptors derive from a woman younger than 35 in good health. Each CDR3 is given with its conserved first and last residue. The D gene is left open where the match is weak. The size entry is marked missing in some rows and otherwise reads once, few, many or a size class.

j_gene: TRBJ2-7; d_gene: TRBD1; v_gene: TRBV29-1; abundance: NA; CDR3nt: TGCAGCGTCCGTCTCGGGACAGCTCCGCCTGGGCAGTACTTC; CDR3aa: CSVRLGTAPPGQYF
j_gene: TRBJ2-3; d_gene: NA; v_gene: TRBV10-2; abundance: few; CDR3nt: TGCGCCAGCACGGGCATGGGATCCACAGATACGCAGTATTTT; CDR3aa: CASTGMGSTDTQYF
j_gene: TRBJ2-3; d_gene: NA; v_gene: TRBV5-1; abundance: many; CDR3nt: TGCGCCAGCAGCCCCTTCCCCGGGGGTGTCACAGATACGCAGTATTTT; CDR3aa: CASSPFPGGVTDTQYF
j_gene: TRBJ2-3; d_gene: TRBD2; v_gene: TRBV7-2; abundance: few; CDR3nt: TGTGCCAGCAGGGGACTAGCGGGGGAGTTCTCCGTGGATACGCAGTATTTT; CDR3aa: CASRGLAGEFSVDTQYF
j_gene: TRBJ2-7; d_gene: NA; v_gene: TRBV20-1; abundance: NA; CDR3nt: TGCAGTGCCAGCCCATTTTTAACGGAATACTACGAGCAGTACTTC; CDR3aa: CSASPFLTEYYEQYF
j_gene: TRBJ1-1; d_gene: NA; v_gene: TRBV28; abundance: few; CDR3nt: TGTGCCAGCAGTGAGGGGCCCGAGAACACTGAAGCTTTCTTT; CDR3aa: CASSEGPENTEAFF
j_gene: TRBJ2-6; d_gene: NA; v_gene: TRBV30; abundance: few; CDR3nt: TGTGCCTGGTCATTCTCTGGGGCCAACGTCCTGACTTTC; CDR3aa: CAWSFSGANVLTF
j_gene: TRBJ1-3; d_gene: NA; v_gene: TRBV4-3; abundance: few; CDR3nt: TGCGCCAGCAGCCAAGAGCGGCATGCCATGGGAAACACCATATATTTT; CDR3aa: CASSQERHAMGNTIYF
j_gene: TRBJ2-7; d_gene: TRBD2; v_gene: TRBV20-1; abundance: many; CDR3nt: TGCAGTGCGGCGGGGACTAGCACTATGCAGCAGTACTTC; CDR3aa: CSAAGTSTMQQYF
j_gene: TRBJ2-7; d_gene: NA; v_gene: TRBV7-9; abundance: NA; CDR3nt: TGTGCCAGCAGCTTATTCGGTTTCCGGGATAGGGGCTACGAGCAGTACTTC; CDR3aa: CASSLFGFRDRGYEQYF
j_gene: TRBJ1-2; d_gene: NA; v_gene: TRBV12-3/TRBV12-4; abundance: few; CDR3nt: TGTGCCAGCAGGGGCTCAGAGAGTGGCTACACCTTC; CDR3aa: CASRGSESGYTF
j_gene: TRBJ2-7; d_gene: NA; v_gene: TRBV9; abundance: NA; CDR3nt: TGTGCCAGCAGCGCACAGACAGGACACTACGAGCAGTACTTC; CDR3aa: CASSAQTGHYEQYF
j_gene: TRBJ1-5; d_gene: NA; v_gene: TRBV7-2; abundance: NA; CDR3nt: TGTGCCAGCAGCCCCCAACAGGGACCCAATCAGCCCCAGCATTTT; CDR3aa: CASSPQQGPNQPQHF
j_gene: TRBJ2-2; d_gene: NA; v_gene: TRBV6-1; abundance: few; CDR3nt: TGTGCCCTCGGTTCGAACACCGGGGAGCTGTTTTTT; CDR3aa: CALGSNTGELFF
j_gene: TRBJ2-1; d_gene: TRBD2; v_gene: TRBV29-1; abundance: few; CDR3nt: TGCAGCGTTGAAGGTGGGCTAGCGGGGGGGGAGAATGAGCAGTTCTTC; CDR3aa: CSVEGGLAGGENEQFF
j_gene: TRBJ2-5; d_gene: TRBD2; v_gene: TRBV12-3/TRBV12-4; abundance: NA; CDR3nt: TGTGCCAGCAGTTTTAAAACGGGGGGGTCGGAGACCCAGTACTTC; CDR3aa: CASSFKTGGSETQYF
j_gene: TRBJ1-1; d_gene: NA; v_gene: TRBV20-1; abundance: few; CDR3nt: TGCAGTGCCAGACCACGCGGGAACACTGAAGCTTTCTTT; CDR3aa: CSARPRGNTEAFF
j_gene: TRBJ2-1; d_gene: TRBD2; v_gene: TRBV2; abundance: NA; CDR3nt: TGTGCCAGCAGTGCACTAGCGGTCTACAATGAGCAGTTCTTC; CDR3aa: CASSALAVYNEQFF
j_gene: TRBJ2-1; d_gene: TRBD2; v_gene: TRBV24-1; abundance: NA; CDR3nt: TGTGCCACCAGTGATCCCGGACTAGCGGGAGGTAATGAGCAGTTCTTC; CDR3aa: CATSDPGLAGGNEQFF
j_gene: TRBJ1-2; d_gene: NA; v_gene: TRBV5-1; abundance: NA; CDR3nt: TGCGCCAGCAGCTTCGAGGGAATGAATGGCTACACCTTC; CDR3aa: CASSFEGMNGYTF
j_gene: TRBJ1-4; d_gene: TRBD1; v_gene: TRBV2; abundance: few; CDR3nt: TGTGCCAGCCGGTTCGGGACAGCCCCTTTTTTT; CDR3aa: CASRFGTAPFF
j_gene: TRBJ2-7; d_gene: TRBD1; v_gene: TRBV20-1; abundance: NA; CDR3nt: TGCAGTGCTACCCCCCGGGACAGGGGTTCCTACGAGCAGTACTTC; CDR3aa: CSATPRDRGSYEQYF
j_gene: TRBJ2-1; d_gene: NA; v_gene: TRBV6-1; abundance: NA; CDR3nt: TGTGCCAGCAGTAAAGCGGTTGCCTACAATGAGCAGTTCTTC; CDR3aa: CASSKAVAYNEQFF
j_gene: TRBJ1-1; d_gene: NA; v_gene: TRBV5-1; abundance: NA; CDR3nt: TGCGCCAGCAGCTCCGCAACTGAAGCTTTCTTT; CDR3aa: CASSSATEAFF
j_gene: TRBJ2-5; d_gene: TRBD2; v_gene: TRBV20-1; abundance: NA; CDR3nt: TGCAGTGCTAGAGATGGGACTATAGAGACCCAGTACTTC; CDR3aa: CSARDGTIETQYF
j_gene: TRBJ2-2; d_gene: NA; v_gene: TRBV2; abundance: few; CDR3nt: TGTGCCAGCAGTGAGACCTCGGGGACCGGGGAGCTGTTTTTT; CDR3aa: CASSETSGTGELFF
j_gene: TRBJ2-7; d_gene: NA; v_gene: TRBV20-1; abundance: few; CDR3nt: TGCAGTGCTAGTTGGGGCGGATCCTACGAGCAGTACTTC; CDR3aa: CSASWGGSYEQYF
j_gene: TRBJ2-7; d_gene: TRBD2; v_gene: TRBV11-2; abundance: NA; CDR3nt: TGTGCCAGCAGCTTAGGATGGCTAGCGGGAGGGCACACCTACGAGCAGTACTTC; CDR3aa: CASSLGWLAGGHTYEQYF